This passage covers 24 T cell receptor beta chains from one sample sequenced in a study of blood T cell repertoires in COVID-19. TCRdb's table, derived via immunoSEQ multiplex PCR, lists solely in-frame clones and lacks some. The sample lists some 74,000 clones, approximately 79% seen once, with 9.8% in the top ten. The sample was peripheral blood. The receptor source for this set is a woman aged 45-59 years with acute or convalescent COVID-19.

For the CDR3, the DNA is TGCGCCAGCAGCGCGGGCCCTGGATCCACTGAAGCTTTCTTT. Translation: CASSAGPGSTEAFF. The V and J genes are TRBV5-1 and TRBJ1-1; D is uncertain. This CDR3 has 14 residues. Germline V gene lookup returns CDR1 SGHRS and CDR2 YFSETQ. V shed 4 bases and J shed 4 bases, with 14 bases lying between them.

The rearrangement uses TRBV11-2 and TRBJ2-3, with 12 bases lining up with TRBD2. The V gene's germline CDR1 is SGHAT and CDR2 FQNNGV. Trimming removed 5 bases from V and 0 bases from J; junction bases left unmatched: 3. There are 16 residues in the CDR3. In DNA form, the CDR3 reads TGTGCCAGCAGCCTAGCGGGGGGGACTAGCACAGATACGCAGTATTTT. This gives the protein CASSLAGGTSTDTQYF.

By frequency in the sample, this clone is medium-sized. V and J are TRBV7-8 and TRBJ2-3; D might be TRBD1 (6 bases). The CDR3 consists of 15 residues. Germline-derived CDR1 and CDR2 are SGHVS and FQNEAQ. V lost 5 bases, J lost 1 base, and 13 bases lay in between. CDR3 region: CASSLQGLGTDTQYF. The CDR3 region has the DNA TGTGCCAGCAGCCTCCAGGGGCTCGGCACAGATACGCAGTATTTT.

V and J are TRBV27 and TRBJ1-1, with a possible D match to TRBD1 (5 bases). V lost 5 bases, J lost 0 bases, and 10 bases lay in between. The CDR3 covers 14 residues. Germline V lookup: CDR1 MNHEY, CDR2 SMNVEV (reference sequence). This CDR3 is CASSPWTLNTEAFF. The CDR3 DNA reads as TGTGCCAGCAGTCCCTGGACATTGAACACTGAAGCTTTCTTT.

The rearrangement links TRBV6-5 to TRBJ1-5, with 7 bases lining up with TRBD1. CDR3 length: 15 amino acids. The ends lost 6 bases at V and 2 bases at J; junction bases unmatched: 7. Germline assignment: CDR1 MNHEY and CDR2 SVGAGI. The CDR3 DNA reads as TGTGCCAGCAGCCCAGGGGGTGGCGGCAATCAGCCCCAGCATTTT. Residues: CASSPGGGGNQPQHF.

The chain employs TRBV6-5 and TRBJ1-2, with TRBD1 matching 9 bases. This CDR3 has 11 residues. The trim removed 8 bases at V and 7 bases at J, leaving 2 bases unmatched. Germline assignment: CDR1 MNHEY and CDR2 SVGAGI. DNA for the CDR3: TGTGCCAGCGGGACAGGGTTTGGCTACACCTTC. It yields the protein CASGTGFGYTF.

V and J are TRBV10-3 and TRBJ2-7; 8 nucleotides agree with TRBD1. After removal of 6 bases from V and 4 bases from J, the junction contained 8 bases not matched to a gene. Germline V gene data show CDR1 as ENHRY and CDR2 as SYGVKD. The CDR3 has 14 amino acids. CDR3 loop: CAIRGGQAEYEQYF. DNA for the CDR3: TGTGCCATCAGAGGGGGACAGGCCGAATACGAGCAGTACTTC.

The chain carries TRBV7-9 and TRBJ2-3, with a possible D match to TRBD2 (7 bases). CDR3 size: 16 residues. Deletions cut 1 base from V and 2 bases from J, with 13 bases between. Germline-derived CDR1 and CDR2 are SEHNR and FQNEAQ (reference sequence). The CDR3 sequence is CASSLVAGADTDTQYF. The CDR3 nucleotides read TGTGCCAGCAGCTTAGTTGCGGGGGCGGACACAGATACGCAGTATTTT.

The rearrangement links TRBV3-1 (or the pseudogene TRBV3-2) to TRBJ2-1; 8 bases are a match to TRBD2. Germline-derived CDR1 and CDR2 are LGHDT and YNNKEL (reference sequence). Trimming cost V 5 bases and J 6 bases; bases outside gene matches: 6. The length of the CDR3 is 14 residues. This CDR3 is CASSTAGAPNEQFF. CDR3 sequence (DNA): TGTGCCAGCAGCACAGCGGGAGCCCCCAATGAGCAGTTCTTC.

The V call is TRBV7-9, the J call TRBJ1-1, with D hard to call. The V end lost 2 bases, the J end lost 0 bases, and 10 bases lay between the germline ends. The V gene's germline CDR1 is SEHNR and CDR2 FQNEAQ (reference sequence). This CDR3 contains 15 residues. For the CDR3, the DNA is TGTGCCAGCAGCTTACGGGGTGGCATGAACACTGAAGCTTTCTTT. Its translation: CASSLRGGMNTEAFF. Variable domain in full (rest from reference TRBV7-9 and TRBJ1-1): DTGVSQNPRHKITKRGQNVTFRCDPISEHNRLYWYRQTLGQGPEFLTYFQNEAQLEKSRLLSDRFSAERPKGSFSTLEIQRTEQGDSAMYLCASSLRGGMNTEAFFGQGTRLTVV.

This clone appeared once. This rearrangement joins TRBV27 to TRBJ2-1, with 8 nucleotides matching TRBD2. This CDR3 is 12 amino acids long. The V gene's germline CDR1 is MNHEY and CDR2 SMNVEV (reference sequence). J was trimmed by 7 bases and V by 6 bases; bases with no gene match: 2. CDR3 region: CASSPGGNEQFF. DNA for the CDR3: TGTGCCAGCAGCCCGGGGGGGAATGAGCAGTTCTTC.

The chain employs TRBV18 and TRBJ2-3; weak D call: TRBD2 (6 bases). V lost 3 bases to trimming and J lost 0 bases, with 13 bases between them. The CDR3 covers 16 residues. Germline CDR1 KGHSH, CDR2 LQKENI. The CDR3 loop reads CASSPRDFASTDTQYF. For the CDR3, the DNA is TGTGCCAGCTCACCCCGGGACTTCGCTAGCACAGATACGCAGTATTTT.

The CDR3 protein is CASSLQLAGGQETQYF. CDR3 nucleotide sequence: TGCGCCAGCAGCTTGCAACTAGCGGGAGGGCAAGAGACCCAGTACTTC. V gene TRBV5-1 combines with J gene TRBJ2-5, with TRBD2 matching over 13 bases. CDR3 length: 16 residues. The junction had 2 bases not matched to a gene; V was cut back by 1 base and J by 2 bases. The V gene's germline CDR1 is SGHRS and CDR2 YFSETQ. Using reference TRBV5-1 and TRBJ2-5 for the parts outside the CDR3, the full variable domain is KAGVTQTPRYLIKTRGQQVTLSCSPISGHRSVSWYQQTPGQGLQFLFEYFSETQRNKGNFPGRFSGRQFSNSRSEMNVSTLELGDSALYLCASSLQLAGGQETQYFGPGTRLLVL.

This rearrangement joins TRBV2 to TRBJ1-1; the D gene is possibly TRBD1 (5 bases). Germline-derived CDR1 and CDR2 are SNHLY and FYNNEI. The V and J ends lost 4 bases and 4 bases respectively, with 10 bases between them. The CDR3 runs to 13 residues. CDR3 region: CASSVREGTEAFF. The CDR3 DNA reads TGTGCCAGCAGTGTCAGGGAGGGCACTGAAGCTTTCTTT. Full variable domain (rest looked up from reference TRBV2 and TRBJ1-1): EPEVTQTPSHQVTQMGQEVILRCVPISNHLYFYWYRQILGQKVEFLVSFYNNEISEKSEIFDDQFSVERPDGSNFTLKIRSTKLEDSAMYFCASSVREGTEAFFGQGTRLTVV.

This chain uses TRBV24-1 with TRBJ2-1, with TRBD2 identical over 14 bases. Per germline, CDR1 KGHDR and CDR2 SFDVKD. After removal of 4 bases from V and 10 bases from J, the junction contained 8 bases not matched to a gene. The CDR3 totals 16 residues. CDR3 loop: CATSDYGTSGSGEQFF. The CDR3 DNA reads as TGTGCCACCAGTGACTATGGGACTAGCGGGAGCGGCGAGCAGTTCTTC.

The chain carries TRBV6-5 and TRBJ2-3, with 12 bases that match TRBD2. The CDR3 is made up of 15 amino acids. V lost 11 bases, J lost 6 bases, and 12 bases stayed unmatched. Germline assignment: CDR1 MNHEY and CDR2 SVGAGI. Written as DNA, the CDR3 is TGTGCCGCCCGTGGACTAGCGGGGCCGAGGGATACGCAGTATTTT. Translated, it gives CAARGLAGPRDTQYF.

This clone was detected only once. The genes are TRBV5-1 and TRBJ1-2, with TRBD1 matching over 8 bases. The CDR3 totals 15 residues. The germline V gene encodes CDR1 SGHRS and CDR2 YFSETQ. Trimming took 2 bases from V and 5 from J; bases not matched to a gene: 8. CDR3 in amino acids: CASSFGQGLRYGYTF. The CDR3 coding sequence is TGCGCCAGCAGCTTCGGACAGGGCTTACGATATGGCTACACCTTC.

The V call is TRBV9, the J call TRBJ2-3; 12 bases are a match to TRBD2. Per the germline V gene, CDR1 is SGDLS and CDR2 is YYNGEE. There are 16 residues in the CDR3. V lost 3 bases, J lost 0 bases, and 2 bases stayed unmatched. Here the CDR3 DNA reads TGTGCCAGCAGCGCCGGACTAGCGGGGAGCACAGATACGCAGTATTTT. Residues: CASSAGLAGSTDTQYF.

By share, this clone ranks as medium-sized. The chain is built from TRBV5-6 and TRBJ2-7; D unclear. The CDR3 length is 14 residues. CDR1 and CDR2 from the germline V gene are SGHDT and YYEEEE. V lost 0 bases and J 0 bases, leaving 7 bases between the germline ends. The CDR3 region is CASSLEFHSYEQYF. The CDR3, as DNA: TGTGCCAGCAGCTTGGAATTCCACTCCTACGAGCAGTACTTC.

This chain joins TRBV6-5 and TRBJ1-1, with TRBD1 matching 7 bases. The CDR3 has 14 residues. J lost 9 bases, V lost 5 bases, and 12 bases had no gene match. Germline-derived CDR1 and CDR2 are MNHEY and SVGAGI. This CDR3 is CASSHRQGTRKAFF. DNA of the CDR3: TGTGCCAGCAGTCACAGACAGGGAACCCGTAAAGCTTTCTTT.

A single count supports this clone. This chain uses TRBV6-2 or TRBV6-3 with TRBJ1-1; no firm D call. Germline assignment: CDR1 MNHEY and CDR2 SVGEGT. The CDR3 length is 13 residues. Trimming removed 4 bases at V and 9 bases at J, with 15 bases between. CDR3 sequence (DNA): TGTGCCAGCAGTTCGCGCGGCCAAGAAAAAGCTTTCTTT. This gives the protein CASSSRGQEKAFF.

The J gene is TRBJ1-4, the V gene TRBV7-2; TRBD1 might be the D (6 bases). Per the germline V gene, CDR1 is SGHTA and CDR2 is FQGNSA. The CDR3 has 15 amino acids. Trimming stripped 6 bases from V and 5 bases from J, with 16 bases between. The CDR3 DNA reads TGTGCCAGCAGTGTACAGGGTTCCTCAAATGAAAAACTGTTTTTT. Amino acids: CASSVQGSSNEKLFF.

This CDR3 is CASSELSGLQETQYF. Here the CDR3 DNA reads TGTGCCAGCAGTGAGTTGTCAGGGCTCCAGGAGACCCAGTACTTC. The chain is built from TRBV2 and TRBJ2-5; tentatively, D is TRBD1 (5 bases). Germline assignment: CDR1 SNHLY and CDR2 FYNNEI. V gave up 3 bases and J gave up 5 bases, with 16 bases separating them. CDR3 length: 15 amino acids.

The CDR3 loop reads CASSYLVTGEDGYTF. As DNA, the CDR3 is TGTGCCAGCAGCTACTTAGTAACAGGGGAAGATGGCTACACCTTC. This chain uses TRBV2 with TRBJ1-2, with 7 bases that match TRBD1. The CDR3 is 15 residues long. The V gene's germline CDR1 is SNHLY and CDR2 FYNNEI. J lost 6 bases, V lost 6 bases, and 13 bases had no gene match.